Below, 27 T cell receptor beta chains from the same sample are listed, as sequenced in a study of radiotherapy plus CTLA-4 blockade in lung cancer. Here immunoSEQ multiplex PCR was the method, and the copy in TCRdb shows in-frame clones only, minus some. The data show 70,000 to 90,000 clones, with 78% seen just once and around 7% held by the top ten. This specimen consisted of peripheral blood, obtained from a patient treated with radiotherapy plus ipilimumab. All receptors come from a human donor with non-small cell lung cancer who had a complete response to radiotherapy plus ipilimumab.

This chain links TRBV18 with TRBJ1-5; 10 nucleotides line up with TRBD1. Germline CDR1 reads KGHSH; CDR2 reads LQKENI. V gave up 3 bases and J gave up 0 bases; unmatched junction bases: 8. The CDR3 extends over 18 amino acids. CDR3 bases: TGTGCCAGCTCACCTAGGGGACAGGGGTCGGGTAGCAATCAGCCCCAGCATTTT. Translating gives CASSPRGQGSGSNQPQHF.

This rearrangement joins TRBV15 to TRBJ1-6, with a tentative D call TRBD1 (6 bases). V was pared by 1 base and J by 5 bases, with 12 bases between. Germline CDR1 is LNHNV and CDR2 is YYDKDF (reference sequence). The CDR3 length is 16 residues. CDR3 in DNA: TGTGCCACCAGCAGAGGTCGGGGGGCAGATAATTCACCCCTCCACTTT. This codes for CATSRGRGADNSPLHF.

The rearrangement links TRBV5-1 to TRBJ2-1, with unresolved D. V shed 1 base and J shed 8 bases, with 7 bases lying between them. This CDR3 comprises 12 residues. Per germline, CDR1 SGHRS and CDR2 YFSETQ. CDR3 nucleotides: TGCGCCAGCAGCTTGCAGTGGTATGAGCAGTTCTTC. Its protein product is CASSLQWYEQFF. The full variable domain, completed using reference TRBV5-1 and TRBJ2-1, is KAGVTQTPRYLIKTRGQQVTLSCSPISGHRSVSWYQQTPGQGLQFLFEYFSETQRNKGNFPGRFSGRQFSNSRSEMNVSTLELGDSALYLCASSLQWYEQFFGPGTRLTVL.

For the CDR3, the DNA is TGTGCCAGCACGAAGCTAGCGGGGGAGGCGACCCAGTACTTC. This encodes CASTKLAGEATQYF. V usage is TRBV7-2 and J usage is TRBJ2-5, with 10 bases identical to TRBD2. The J segment lost 7 bases and the V segment lost 7 bases, leaving 9 bases of the junction unmatched. Looked up from germline, CDR1 is SGHTA and CDR2 is FQGNSA. CDR3 length: 14 residues.

The genes are TRBV6-5 and TRBJ1-5, with a tentative D call TRBD1 (5 bases). With 4 bases removed from V and 3 bases from J, the gap between germline ends came to 7 bases. This CDR3 region has 13 residues. Germline CDR1 is MNHEY and CDR2 is SVGAGI. CDR3 amino acids: CASSLTDNQPQHF. CDR3 sequence (DNA): TGTGCCAGCAGTTTGACAGACAATCAGCCCCAGCATTTT.

A single count supports this clone. The V call is TRBV7-2, the J call TRBJ1-3; D unclear. The germline CDR1 and CDR2 sequences are SGHTA and FQGNSA. Trimming took off 1 base at V and 3 bases at J, with 7 bases between the two ends. The CDR3 loop spans 14 amino acids. The CDR3 DNA sequence: TGTGCCAGCAGCTTAGAGCCGGGTGGAAACACCATATATTTT. As protein: CASSLEPGGNTIYF.

The CDR3: CAWIAGRNTEAFF. The CDR3 DNA follows: TGTGCCTGGATTGCAGGGCGGAACACTGAAGCTTTCTTT. V usage is TRBV30 and J usage is TRBJ1-1; tentatively, D is TRBD1 (5 bases). Deletions cut 4 bases from V and 1 base from J, with 10 bases between. The CDR3 loop spans 13 amino acids. Germline lookup yields CDR1 GTSNPN and CDR2 SVGIG (reference sequence).

The CDR3 here is CASSREGVSDTGELFF. The CDR3 region has the DNA TGCGCCAGCAGCAGGGAGGGGGTCTCCGACACCGGGGAGCTGTTTTTT. This chain links TRBV5-1 with TRBJ2-2; tentative D call: TRBD2 (7 bases). CDR1 is SGHRS and CDR2 is YFSETQ in the germline V gene. CDR3 length equals 16 residues. Trimming shortened V by 4 bases and J by 3 bases, and 16 bases separated the two germline ends.

J is TRBJ1-1 and V is TRBV4-1; D gene uncertain. With 1 base removed from V and 2 bases from J, the gap between germline ends came to 11 bases. Looked up from germline, CDR1 is MGHRA and CDR2 is YSYEKL. This CDR3 region has 15 residues. The CDR3 DNA reads as TGCGCCAGCAGCCAAGGTTGGCGGATCAACACTGAAGCTTTCTTT. It is translated as CASSQGWRINTEAFF.

The rearrangement joins TRBV5-1 to TRBJ1-1, with D perhaps matching TRBD1 (5 bases). The CDR3 is made up of 16 amino acids. Germline V gene lookup returns CDR1 SGHRS and CDR2 YFSETQ. The V end was cut by 0 bases, the J end by 2 bases, with 14 bases between. CDR3 sequence reads: CASSLVAGQINTEAFF. The DNA of the CDR3 is TGCGCCAGCAGCTTGGTCGCAGGACAAATAAACACTGAAGCTTTCTTT.

This rearrangement joins TRBV29-1 to TRBJ2-7; no clear D gene. This CDR3 is built from 12 residues. The germline CDR1 and CDR2 sequences are SQVTM and ANQGSEA. V was cut by 6 bases and J by 0 bases, with 9 bases left in between. CDR3 sequence: CSVPGPSYEQYF. The CDR3 nucleotides read TGCAGCGTCCCTGGGCCCTCCTACGAGCAGTACTTC.

This clone has a handful of counts. The chain carries TRBV19 and TRBJ2-7; 7 bases are a match to TRBD1. CDR1 and CDR2 from the germline V gene are LNHDA and SQIVND (reference sequence). The CDR3 runs 14 residues. Losses at the gene ends were 4 bases for V and 2 bases for J; bases not matched to a gene: 5. For the CDR3, the DNA is TGTGCCAGTAGTACTCAGGGGGACACCTACGAGCAGTACTTC. The encoded protein is CASSTQGDTYEQYF.

The chain links TRBV6-1 to TRBJ1-2; D ambiguous. The CDR3 length is 14 residues. Germline V CDR1 and CDR2: MNHNS, SASEGT. V lost 2 bases and J 6 bases, leaving 13 bases between the germline ends. Written as DNA, the CDR3 is TGTGCCAGCAGTGAACGGGGAGGAGTAAATGGCTACACCTTC. This translates into CASSERGGVNGYTF.

The chain is built from TRBV6-6 and TRBJ2-7; tentatively, D is TRBD1 or TRBD2 (5 bases each). V was shortened by 7 bases and J by 0 bases, with 13 bases between the two germline ends. Germline CDR1 reads MNHNY; CDR2 reads SVGAGI (reference sequence). The CDR3 extends over 14 amino acids. The CDR3, as DNA: TGTGCCAGCACCCCTAGTGGGACCTCCTACGAGCAGTACGTC. This encodes CASTPSGTSYEQYV.

This clone was detected only a few times. The chain links TRBV2 to TRBJ2-5; the D gene is possibly TRBD1 (5 bases). The germline V gene has CDR1 SNHLY and CDR2 FYNNEI. The length of the CDR3 is 13 residues. Trimming pared 5 bases from V and 4 bases from J, leaving 11 bases between. CDR3 loop: CASSLRQTETQYF. The DNA for the CDR3 is TGTGCCAGCAGTCTACGACAGACAGAGACCCAGTACTTC. Drawing the rest from reference TRBV2 and TRBJ2-5, the complete variable domain is EPEVTQTPSHQVTQMGQEVILRCVPISNHLYFYWYRQILGQKVEFLVSFYNNEISEKSEIFDDQFSVERPDGSNFTLKIRSTKLEDSAMYFCASSLRQTETQYFGPGTRLLVL.

Concerning this clone: Different DNA sequences within this sample yield the same CDR3. The J gene is TRBJ2-3, the V gene TRBV6-5, with 9 bases aligning to TRBD2. The CDR3 has 16 residues. V lost 0 bases, J lost 0 bases, and 1 base stayed unmatched. Germline V gene sequence: CDR1 MNHEY, CDR2 SVGAGI. The CDR3: CASSYSLAGSTDTQYF. Written as DNA, the CDR3 is TGTGCCAGCAGTTACTCACTAGCGGGTAGCACAGATACGCAGTATTTT.

The chain carries TRBV5-1 and TRBJ2-7; 7 positions match TRBD1. CDR1 is SGHRS, CDR2 YFSETQ, per germline. The CDR3 contains 16 residues. The ends lost 0 bases at V and 0 bases at J; junction bases unmatched: 6. This CDR3 reads CASSLAVTGHSYEQYF. The CDR3 nucleotides read TGCGCCAGCAGCTTGGCTGTGACAGGGCACTCCTACGAGCAGTACTTC.

The CDR3 is CASSQGAGTGGAGTQYF. The CDR3, as DNA: TGCGCCAGCAGCCAGGGGGCCGGGACAGGGGGCGCGGGTACGCAGTATTTT. The chain has TRBV4-3 and TRBJ2-3, with 12 bases matching TRBD1. There are 17 residues in the CDR3. Germline V gene lookup returns CDR1 LGHNA and CDR2 YSLEER. The V segment lost 3 bases and the J segment 8 bases; nucleotides outside the gene matches: 12.

This clone was recorded once. The chain employs TRBV4-3 and TRBJ2-1, with a tentative D call TRBD1 (5 bases). The ends were cut back, 0 bases at V and 2 bases at J, with 17 bases in the middle. The CDR3 covers 18 residues. Germline V gives CDR1 LGHNA, CDR2 YSLEER. In DNA form, the CDR3 reads TGCGCCAGCAGCCAAGAAGGGCTAGGGGCCTACACCTACAATGAGCAGTTCTTC. This encodes CASSQEGLGAYTYNEQFF.

J is TRBJ1-5 and V is TRBV4-3; tentative D call: TRBD1 (5 bases). Germline lookup yields CDR1 LGHNA and CDR2 YSLEER. The V gene lost 0 bases and the J gene lost 2 bases, with 8 bases spanning the gap. The CDR3 is 15 residues long. CDR3 region: CASSQEDRRNQPQHF. CDR3 in DNA: TGCGCCAGCAGCCAAGAAGACAGACGCAATCAGCCCCAGCATTTT.

This clone was counted between two and nine times. This chain uses TRBV6-5 with TRBJ1-1, with D tentatively TRBD1 (5 bases). This CDR3 spans 11 amino acids. V was clipped by 8 bases and J by 8 bases, with 12 bases between them. Germline V gives CDR1 MNHEY, CDR2 SVGAGI. For the CDR3, the DNA is TGTGCCAGCCTACAGGTGGCGGAAGCTTTCTTT. It translates to CASLQVAEAFF.

As concerns this clone: The junction does not match germline at one end; this may be a read error. The chain joins TRBV27 to TRBJ2-2; tentatively, D is TRBD2 (5 bases). Germline CDR1 reads MNHEY; CDR2 reads SMNVEV (reference sequence). The CDR3 totals 13 residues. This CDR3 is CASPRNEHRGAVF. The CDR3 DNA is TGTGCCAGCCCTAGGAACGAACACCGGGGAGCTGTTTTT.

The chain carries TRBV18 and TRBJ2-1; 7 nucleotides agree with TRBD1. The trim removed 3 bases at V and 4 bases at J, leaving 9 bases unmatched. The germline V gene has CDR1 KGHSH and CDR2 LQKENI. The CDR3 loop spans 16 amino acids. The CDR3 sequence is CASSPSQGSGYNEQFF. CDR3 DNA: TGTGCCAGCTCACCTTCACAGGGGTCGGGATACAATGAGCAGTTCTTC.

The chain couples TRBV29-1 to TRBJ1-1; tentative D call: TRBD1 (5 bases). CDR3 length equals 9 residues. Germline V gene data show CDR1 as SQVTM and CDR2 as ANQGSEA. DNA of the CDR3: TGCAAAGGGGAAGGTGAAGCTTTCTTT. As protein: CKGEGEAFF. Together with reference TRBV29-1 and TRBJ1-1, the CDR3 gives the full variable domain: SAVISQKPSRDICQRGTSLTIQCQVDSQVTMMFWYRQQPGQSLTLIATANQGSEATYESGFVIDKFPISRPNLTFSTLTVSNMSPEDSSIYLCKGEGEAFFGQGTRLTVV.

This rearrangement joins TRBV11-2 to TRBJ2-5, with 10 bases matching TRBD2. Germline lookup yields CDR1 SGHAT and CDR2 FQNNGV. Losses at the gene ends were 1 base for V and 5 bases for J; bases not matched to a gene: 7. The CDR3 length is 16 residues. The CDR3: CASSLAGLATYETQYF. CDR3 DNA sequence: TGTGCCAGCAGCTTAGCGGGACTAGCGACTTATGAGACCCAGTACTTC.

The chain joins TRBV19 to TRBJ2-5; 7 bases align to TRBD2. The J call may be incorrect, as the DNA end agrees better with TRBJ2-7. The CDR3 extends over 14 amino acids. CDR1 LNHDA and CDR2 SQIVND come from the germline V gene (reference sequence). The CDR3: CASSIGGGRVEQYF. DNA of the CDR3: TGTGCCAGTAGTATAGGGGGGGGACGTGTCGAGCAGTACTTC.

This chain links TRBV6-5 with TRBJ1-1; 8 nucleotides align to TRBD1. In germline, CDR1 is MNHEY, CDR2 SVGAGI. The V gene end was trimmed by 5 bases and the J gene end by 1 base; junction bases not matched to a gene: 6. This CDR3 is built from 15 residues. The DNA for the CDR3 is TGTGCCAGCAGTAAACCGACAGGGGCGAACACTGAAGCTTTCTTT. Translating gives CASSKPTGANTEAFF.